This entry concerns a single T cell receptor beta chain. As yet, its antigen is unknown. Extraction of RNA preceded its reverse transcription into cDNA, which served as the sequencing template. Here immunoSEQ multiplex PCR was the method, and the copy in TCRdb shows in-frame clones only, minus some. This sample carries approximately 140,000 clones, over 80% of them seen once, and the ten largest clones take over 13%. This sample is part of a study of CD8+ T cells in alopecia areata. Across the whole study: Administration of oral tofacitinib to treated patients was at 5 to 10 mg twice daily. Tofacitinib administration persisted for 6 to 18 months, succeeded by 6 months off drug. Study-wide points: Especially in alopecia totalis/universalis, lesional scalp showed greater clonality than normal scalp did.

Trimming shortened V by 0 bases and J by 6 bases, and 0 bases separated the two germline ends. The CDR3 consists of 11 residues. The V gene's germline CDR1 is MNHEY and CDR2 SVGAGI. Peripheral blood and lesional scalp punch biopsies came from alopecia areata patients. The J gene is TRBJ2-1, the V gene TRBV6-5; D unresolved. The clonotype was recovered from a human donor with alopecia areata. This specimen consisted of CD8+ T cells sorted from blood, obtained at week 0. The CDR3 coding sequence is TGTGCCAGCAGTTACTCCAATGAGCAGTTCTTC. Translating it yields CASSYSNEQFF.